The 29 T cell receptor beta chains below come from one sample, sequenced in a study of CD8+ T cells in alopecia areata. In each case, RNA was isolated and then reverse transcribed into cDNA as the sequencing template. Clones were sequenced by immunoSEQ multiplex PCR, and TCRdb holds only the in-frame ones, with some missing. The table lists 130,000 to 150,000 clones, 75% to 85% of them singletons, with roughly 25% in the top ten. Stated treatment: oral pan-JAK inhibitor, 5-10 mg twice daily. Sequenced material: CD8+ T cells sorted from blood, taken at week 4, from a patient treated with tofacitinib. The receptors were sampled from a human donor with alopecia areata.

The rearrangement links TRBV10-2 to TRBJ2-2; TRBD1 aligns across 7 bases. Looked up from germline, CDR1 is WSHSY and CDR2 is SAAADI. This CDR3 is built from 14 residues. After removal of 7 bases from V and 5 bases from J, the junction contained 7 bases not matched to a gene. The CDR3 DNA sequence: TGCGCCAGCACCCAGGGGGTGATTACCGGGGAGCTGTTTTTT. Translated, it gives CASTQGVITGELFF.

The chain employs TRBV7-6 and TRBJ2-7; D gene uncertain. Trimming took off 0 bases at V and 0 bases at J, with 6 bases between the two ends. CDR3 length: 14 residues. CDR1 is SGHVS and CDR2 is FNYEAQ in the germline V gene. CDR3 protein: CASSLAISSYEQYF. CDR3 coding DNA: TGTGCCAGCAGCTTAGCGATATCCTCCTACGAGCAGTACTTC.

V usage is TRBV6-6 and J usage is TRBJ1-5; tentatively, D is TRBD1 (6 bases). The V gene's germline CDR1 is MNHNY and CDR2 SVGAGI (reference sequence). V lost 7 bases, J lost 3 bases, and 10 bases lay in between. The CDR3 sequence is 13 residues long. The CDR3 is CASKGGPNQPQHF. The CDR3 DNA is TGTGCCAGCAAGGGGGGCCCCAATCAGCCCCAGCATTTT.

The genes are TRBV5-1 and TRBJ1-5; TRBD1 matches 9 bases. CDR3 length: 14 amino acids. Trimming removed 4 bases from V and 7 bases from J; junction bases left unmatched: 6. Per germline, CDR1 SGHRS and CDR2 YFSETQ. The CDR3 region is CASSARDREQPQHF. The CDR3 nucleotides read TGCGCCAGCAGCGCCCGGGACAGGGAACAGCCCCAGCATTTT.

This chain links TRBV6-5 with TRBJ2-1; 7 positions agree with TRBD2. The V segment lost 8 bases and the J segment 3 bases; nucleotides outside the gene matches: 10. CDR3 length equals 15 residues. Germline CDR1 and CDR2: MNHEY and SVGAGI. The chain's CDR3 is CASAGVGGGYNEQFF. In DNA, the CDR3 is TGTGCCAGCGCCGGCGTGGGCGGGGGCTACAATGAGCAGTTCTTC.

The chain links TRBV10-3 to TRBJ2-5; D might be TRBD1 (6 bases). The CDR3 runs 14 residues. Germline-derived CDR1 and CDR2 are ENHRY and SYGVKD. The germline V and J ends were trimmed by 0 bases and 1 base, with 6 bases remaining between them. The CDR3 sequence is CAISESTGQETQYF. CDR3 bases: TGTGCCATCAGTGAGTCGACAGGCCAAGAGACCCAGTACTTC.

The chain recombines TRBV7-7 with TRBJ2-7, with 7 bases that match TRBD2. The V gene's germline CDR1 is SSHAT and CDR2 FNYEAQ (reference sequence). The CDR3 loop spans 17 amino acids. Here the CDR3 reads CASARGLGTTPIYEQYF. CDR3 sequence (DNA): TGTGCTAGCGCCAGAGGGCTGGGGACTACTCCTATTTACGAGCAGTACTTC.

Worth noting for this clone: Other DNA sequences in this sample translate to the same CDR3. CDR3 protein: CSVEDYGYTF. The DNA of the CDR3 is TGCAGCGTTGAAGACTATGGCTACACCTTC. The gene calls are TRBV29-1 and TRBJ1-2, with D hard to call. This CDR3 has 10 residues. The germline CDR1 and CDR2 sequences are SQVTM and ANQGSEA. V was clipped by 0 bases and J by 4 bases, with 0 bases between them. Combining the CDR3 with reference TRBV29-1 and TRBJ1-2 gives the whole variable domain SAVISQKPSRDICQRGTSLTIQCQVDSQVTMMFWYRQQPGQSLTLIATANQGSEATYESGFVIDKFPISRPNLTFSTLTVSNMSPEDSSIYLCSVEDYGYTFGSGTRLTVV.

Only one count was recorded for this clone. The rearrangement links TRBV7-2 to TRBJ2-5, with 11 bases fitting TRBD2. The ends lost 3 bases at V and 5 bases at J; junction bases unmatched: 5. This CDR3 comprises 15 residues. From germline, CDR1 is SGHTA and CDR2 FQGNSA. CDR3 region: CASSFSGGAAETQYF. DNA of the CDR3: TGTGCCAGCAGCTTTAGCGGGGGGGCCGCGGAGACCCAGTACTTC.

The chain is built from TRBV4-1 and TRBJ2-1; 8 bases map to TRBD2. Trimming at V came to 0 bases and at J to 8 bases, leaving 9 bases not matched to a gene. This CDR3 contains 16 residues. The V gene's germline CDR1 is MGHRA and CDR2 YSYEKL. CDR3 bases: TGCGCCAGCAGCCAAGAAGAAGGGACTAGGTTGTATGAGCAGTTCTTC. Encoded protein: CASSQEEGTRLYEQFF.

This clone was observed a few times. The chain is built from TRBV29-1 and TRBJ2-1, with 9 bases fitting TRBD1. CDR3 size: 13 residues. The germline gives CDR1 SQVTM, CDR2 ANQGSEA. The trim removed 7 bases at V and 6 bases at J, leaving 7 bases unmatched. CDR3 amino acids: CSELQGAFNEQFF. In DNA form, the CDR3 reads TGCAGCGAACTACAGGGGGCGTTCAATGAGCAGTTCTTC.

This chain connects TRBV7-6 to TRBJ2-2, with D tentatively TRBD2 (5 bases). The V and J ends lost 5 bases and 5 bases respectively, with 9 bases between them. The CDR3 runs to 13 residues. Germline V gene sequence: CDR1 SGHVS, CDR2 FNYEAQ. The CDR3 DNA follows: TGTGCCAGCAGCCCCGGGGAAACCGGGGAGCTGTTTTTT. Translating it yields CASSPGETGELFF.

This chain connects TRBV4-3 to TRBJ2-5, with D tentatively TRBD2 (5 bases). CDR1 is LGHNA and CDR2 is YSLEER in the germline V gene. V was shortened by 0 bases and J by 2 bases, with 10 bases between the two germline ends. The CDR3 sequence is 15 residues long. The DNA of the CDR3 is TGCGCCAGCAGCCAAGAAGTCTCGGGACAAGAGACCCAGTACTTC. This codes for CASSQEVSGQETQYF.

The chain uses TRBV7-2 and TRBJ2-6; no reliable D call. Per the germline V gene, CDR1 is SGHTA and CDR2 is FQGNSA. The V and J ends lost 1 base and 1 base respectively, with 5 bases between them. This CDR3 spans 15 amino acids. CDR3 in DNA: TGTGCCAGCAGCTTAGTGTTGTCTGGGGCCAACGTCCTGACTTTC. Residues: CASSLVLSGANVLTF.

J is TRBJ2-7 and V is TRBV2; D is uncertain. Trimming took off 10 bases at V and 0 bases at J, with 16 bases between the two ends. The V gene's germline CDR1 is SNHLY and CDR2 FYNNEI. CDR3 length: 14 residues. The DNA of the CDR3 is TGTGCCATTCTTGTGGGCCTATACTCCTACGAGCAGTACTTC. Translation: CAILVGLYSYEQYF.

The V gene is TRBV19, the J gene TRBJ2-1; unclear D gene. The CDR3 contains 13 residues. Germline-derived CDR1 and CDR2 are LNHDA and SQIVND (reference sequence). V was clipped by 3 bases and J by 13 bases, with 16 bases between them. CDR3 DNA sequence: TGTGCCAGTAGTATCTCGGCCCAGACTGCTCAGTTCTTC. Translated: CASSISAQTAQFF.

The gene calls are TRBV5-4 and TRBJ2-5; D unresolved. Germline V gives CDR1 SGHNT, CDR2 YYREEE (reference sequence). This CDR3 contains 16 residues. V shed 4 bases and J shed 5 bases, with 21 bases lying between them. CDR3 coding DNA: TGTGCCAGCAGCCCCATCGAGGTTCCGGACCGGGAGACCCAGTACTTC. Protein: CASSPIEVPDRETQYF.

The CDR3 sequence is CASSEGAGARTTQYF. The CDR3 bases are TGCGCCAGCAGTGAAGGAGCGGGGGCCCGAACTACGCAGTATTTT. The rearrangement links TRBV10-2 to TRBJ2-3; 8 bases are a match to TRBD2. V trimming: 3 bases; J trimming: 8 bases; junction bases outside the gene matches: 10. The CDR3 contains 15 residues. Per the germline V gene, CDR1 is WSHSY and CDR2 is SAAADI.

The chain joins TRBV27 to TRBJ2-6; D ambiguous. This CDR3 has 15 residues. Trimming stripped 5 bases from V and 0 bases from J, with 8 bases between. Germline-derived CDR1 and CDR2 are MNHEY and SMNVEV (reference sequence). CDR3 sequence: CASSPMVSGANVLTF. The DNA of the CDR3 is TGTGCCAGCAGTCCGATGGTCTCTGGGGCCAACGTCCTGACTTTC. The whole variable domain, filled in from reference TRBV27 and TRBJ2-6, reads EAQVTQNPRYLITVTGKKLTVTCSQNMNHEYMSWYRQDPGLGLRQIYYSMNVEVTDKGDVPEGYKVSRKEKRNFPLILESPSPNQTSLYFCASSPMVSGANVLTFGAGSRLTVL.

The CDR3: CASSHYDRGAYEQYF. CDR3 nucleotide sequence: TGTGCCAGCAGTCACTACGACAGGGGGGCCTACGAGCAGTACTTC. The chain employs TRBV7-9 and TRBJ2-7; 9 positions match TRBD1. From germline, CDR1 is SEHNR and CDR2 FQNEAQ (reference sequence). After removal of 6 bases from V and 2 bases from J, the junction contained 8 bases not matched to a gene. The CDR3 consists of 15 residues.

Here the CDR3 reads CASSLEAGTDTQYF. DNA for the CDR3: TGTGCCAGCAGCTTAGAAGCAGGCACAGATACGCAGTATTTT. The chain has TRBV7-9 and TRBJ2-3, with D unclear. Germline assignment: CDR1 SEHNR and CDR2 FQNEAQ (reference sequence). The germline V and J ends were trimmed by 1 base and 1 base, with 6 bases remaining between them. The CDR3 is made up of 14 amino acids.

The chain employs TRBV7-2 and TRBJ2-1; 8 nucleotides line up with TRBD1. V lost 4 bases and J lost 4; bases outside the gene matches: 6. CDR1 is SGHTA and CDR2 is FQGNSA in the germline V gene. This CDR3 contains 15 residues. This CDR3 is CASSSDRAGYNEQFF. In DNA, the CDR3 is TGTGCCAGCAGCTCGGACAGGGCAGGGTACAATGAGCAGTTCTTC.

The sample holds one count of this clone. V and J are TRBV5-6 and TRBJ1-5; D is ambiguous. Germline V gives CDR1 SGHDT, CDR2 YYEEEE. This CDR3 has 14 amino acids. The V end was cut by 5 bases, the J end by 0 bases, with 9 bases between. CDR3 nucleotide sequence: TGTGCCAGCAGGTTCCGTGGTAGCAATCAGCCCCAGCATTTT. Protein: CASRFRGSNQPQHF.

This rearrangement joins TRBV10-2 to TRBJ1-1, with D hard to call. This CDR3 is built from 14 residues. V was cut by 4 bases and J by 4 bases, with 13 bases left in between. Germline lookup yields CDR1 WSHSY and CDR2 SAAADI. CDR3 DNA: TGCGCCAGCAGTGTGCGGGGTGGGAGCACTGAAGCTTTCTTT. Translation: CASSVRGGSTEAFF.

The sample holds one count of this clone. The V and J genes are TRBV6-5 and TRBJ2-7; D is unresolved. Germline-derived CDR1 and CDR2 are MNHEY and SVGAGI. V was clipped by 5 bases and J by 0 bases, with 11 bases between them. The CDR3 contains 14 residues. CDR3 DNA: TGTGCCAGCAGTCCCGGACGGAGCTCCTACGAGCAGTACTTC. This codes for CASSPGRSSYEQYF.

This rearrangement joins TRBV29-1 to TRBJ2-1, with 7 bases fitting TRBD2. The ends lost 1 base at V and 5 bases at J; junction bases unmatched: 5. CDR1 and CDR2 from the germline V gene are SQVTM and ANQGSEA. The CDR3 sequence is 14 residues long. The CDR3 nucleotides are TGCAGCGTTGAAGTAGGGAGGGGTCACAATGAGCAGTTCTTC. Amino acids: CSVEVGRGHNEQFF.

The chain recombines TRBV6-6 with TRBJ2-7; D gene unclear. The CDR3 runs 11 residues. V was clipped by 10 bases and J by 3 bases, with 10 bases between them. Germline loops: CDR1 MNHNY, CDR2 SVGAGI (reference sequence). CDR3 loop: CATRYGYEQYF. DNA of the CDR3: TGTGCCACCAGATACGGCTACGAGCAGTACTTC.

The chain links TRBV19 to TRBJ1-2; D perhaps matches TRBD1 (6 bases). The CDR3 contains 13 residues. Germline CDR1 reads LNHDA; CDR2 reads SQIVND (reference sequence). V lost 5 bases and J 8 bases, leaving 15 bases between the germline ends. The CDR3 sequence: CASSPGRTEGYTF. CDR3 in DNA: TGTGCCAGTAGTCCCGGCCGGACAGAAGGCTACACCTTC.

The chain couples TRBV4-3 to TRBJ2-1; D may be TRBD1 (6 bases). Trimming stripped 3 bases from V and 0 bases from J, with 12 bases between. Germline CDR1 reads LGHNA; CDR2 reads YSLEER. The CDR3 runs to 16 residues. CDR3 region: CASSHPTGVSYNEQFF. Written as DNA, the CDR3 is TGCGCCAGCAGCCACCCGACAGGAGTCTCCTACAATGAGCAGTTCTTC.